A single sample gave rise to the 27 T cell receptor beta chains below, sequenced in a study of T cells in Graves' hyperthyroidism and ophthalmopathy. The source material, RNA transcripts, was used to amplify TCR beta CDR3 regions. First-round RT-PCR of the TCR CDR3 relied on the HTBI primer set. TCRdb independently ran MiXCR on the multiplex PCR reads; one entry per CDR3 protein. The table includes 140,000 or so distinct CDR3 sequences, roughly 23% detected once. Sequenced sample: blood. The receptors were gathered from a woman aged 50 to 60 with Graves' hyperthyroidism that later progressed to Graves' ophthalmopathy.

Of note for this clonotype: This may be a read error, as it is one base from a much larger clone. CDR3 region: CASCMVPGVEQFF. Written as DNA, the CDR3 is TGTGCCAGTTGCATGGTCCCAGGGGTCGAGCAGTTCTTC. The chain couples TRBV5-5 to TRBJ2-1; D perhaps matches TRBD1 (6 bases). Trimming shortened V by 8 bases and J by 10 bases, and 19 bases separated the two germline ends. Looked up from germline, CDR1 is SGHKS and CDR2 is YYEKEE (reference sequence). The CDR3 loop spans 13 amino acids.

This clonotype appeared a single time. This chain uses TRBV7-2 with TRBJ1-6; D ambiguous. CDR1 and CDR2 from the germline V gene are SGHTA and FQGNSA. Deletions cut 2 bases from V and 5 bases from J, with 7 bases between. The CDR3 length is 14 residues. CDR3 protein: CASSLPGDNSPLHF. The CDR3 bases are TGTGCCAGCAGCTTACCAGGCGATAATTCACCCCTCCACTTT.

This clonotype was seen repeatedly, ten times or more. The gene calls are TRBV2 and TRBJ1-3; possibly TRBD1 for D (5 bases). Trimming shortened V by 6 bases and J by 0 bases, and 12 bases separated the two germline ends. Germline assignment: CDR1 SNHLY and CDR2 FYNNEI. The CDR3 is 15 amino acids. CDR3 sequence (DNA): TGTGCCAGCAGGATGGGACCGCTCTCTGGAAACACCATATATTTT. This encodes CASRMGPLSGNTIYF. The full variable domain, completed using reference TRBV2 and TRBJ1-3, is EPEVTQTPSHQVTQMGQEVILRCVPISNHLYFYWYRQILGQKVEFLVSFYNNEISEKSEIFDDQFSVERPDGSNFTLKIRSTKLEDSAMYFCASRMGPLSGNTIYFGEGSWLTVV.

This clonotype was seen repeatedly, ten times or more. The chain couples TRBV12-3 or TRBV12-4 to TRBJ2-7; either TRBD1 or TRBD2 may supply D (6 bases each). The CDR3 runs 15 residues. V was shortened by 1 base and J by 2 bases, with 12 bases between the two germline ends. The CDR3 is CASSLEGGGAYEQYF. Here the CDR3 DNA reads TGTGCCAGCAGTTTAGAGGGGGGCGGTGCCTACGAGCAGTACTTC.

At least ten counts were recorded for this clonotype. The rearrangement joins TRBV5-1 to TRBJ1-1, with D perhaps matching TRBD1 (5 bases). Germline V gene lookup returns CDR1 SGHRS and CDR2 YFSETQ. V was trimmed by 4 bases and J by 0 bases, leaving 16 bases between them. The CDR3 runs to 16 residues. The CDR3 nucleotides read TGCGCCAGCAGCCGGGAGGTGGGGGAAATGAACACTGAAGCTTTCTTT. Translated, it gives CASSREVGEMNTEAFF.

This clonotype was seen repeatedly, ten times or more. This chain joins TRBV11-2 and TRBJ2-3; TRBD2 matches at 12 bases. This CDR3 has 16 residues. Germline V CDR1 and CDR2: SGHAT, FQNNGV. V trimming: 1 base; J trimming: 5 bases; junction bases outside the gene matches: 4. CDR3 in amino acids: CASSLVLAGGKDTQYF. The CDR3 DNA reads TGTGCCAGCAGCTTAGTCCTAGCGGGAGGGAAAGATACGCAGTATTTT.

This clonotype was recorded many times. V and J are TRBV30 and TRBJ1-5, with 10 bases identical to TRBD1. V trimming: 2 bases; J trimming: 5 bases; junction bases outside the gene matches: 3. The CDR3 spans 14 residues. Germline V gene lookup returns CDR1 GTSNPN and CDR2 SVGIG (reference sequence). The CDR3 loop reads CAWSMDRGDQPQHF. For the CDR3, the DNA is TGTGCCTGGAGTATGGACAGGGGGGATCAGCCCCAGCATTTT. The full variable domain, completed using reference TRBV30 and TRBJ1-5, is SQTIHQWPATLVQPVGSPLSLECTVEGTSNPNLYWYRQAAGRGLQLLFYSVGIGQISSEVPQNLSASRPQDRQFILSSKKLLLSDSGFYLCAWSMDRGDQPQHFGDGTRLSIL.

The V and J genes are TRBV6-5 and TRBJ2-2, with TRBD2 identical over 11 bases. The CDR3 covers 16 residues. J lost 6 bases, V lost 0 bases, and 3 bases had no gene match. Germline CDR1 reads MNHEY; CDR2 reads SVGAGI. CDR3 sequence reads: CASSYSASGRPGELFF. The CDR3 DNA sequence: TGTGCCAGCAGTTACTCGGCTAGCGGGAGGCCCGGGGAGCTGTTTTTT.

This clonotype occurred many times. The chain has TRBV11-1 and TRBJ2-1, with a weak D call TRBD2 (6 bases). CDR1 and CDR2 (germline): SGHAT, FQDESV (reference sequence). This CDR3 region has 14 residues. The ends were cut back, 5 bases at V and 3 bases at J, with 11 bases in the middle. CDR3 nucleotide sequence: TGTGCCAGCAGCCCCCGACTAGGCTACAATGAGCAGTTCTTC. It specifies CASSPRLGYNEQFF.

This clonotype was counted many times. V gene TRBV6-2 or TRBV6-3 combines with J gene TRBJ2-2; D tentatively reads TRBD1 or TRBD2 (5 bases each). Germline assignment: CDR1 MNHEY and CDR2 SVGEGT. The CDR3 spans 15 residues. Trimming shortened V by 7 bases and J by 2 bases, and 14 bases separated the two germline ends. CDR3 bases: TGTGCCAGCACCTACCGGGACCTCAACACCGGGGAGCTGTTTTTT. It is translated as CASTYRDLNTGELFF.

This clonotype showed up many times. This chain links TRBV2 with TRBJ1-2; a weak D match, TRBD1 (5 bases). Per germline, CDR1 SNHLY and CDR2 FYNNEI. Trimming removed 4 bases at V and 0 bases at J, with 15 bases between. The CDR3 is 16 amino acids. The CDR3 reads CASSGQGTIANYGYTF. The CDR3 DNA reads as TGTGCCAGCAGTGGTCAGGGTACCATAGCTAACTATGGCTACACCTTC.

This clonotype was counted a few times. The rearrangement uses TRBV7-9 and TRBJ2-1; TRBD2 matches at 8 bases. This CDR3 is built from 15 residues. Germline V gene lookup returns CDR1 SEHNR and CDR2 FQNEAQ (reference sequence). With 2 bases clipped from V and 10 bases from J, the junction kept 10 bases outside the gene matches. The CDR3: CASSLRTGGWGEQFF. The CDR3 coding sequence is TGTGCCAGCAGCTTACGTACGGGGGGGTGGGGAGAGCAGTTCTTC.

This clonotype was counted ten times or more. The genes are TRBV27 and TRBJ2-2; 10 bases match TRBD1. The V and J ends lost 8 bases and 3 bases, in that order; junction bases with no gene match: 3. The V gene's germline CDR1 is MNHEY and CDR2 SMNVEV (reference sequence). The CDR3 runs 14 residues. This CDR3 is CASSGQGYTGELFF. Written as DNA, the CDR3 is TGTGCCAGCTCGGGACAGGGGTACACCGGGGAGCTGTTTTTT.

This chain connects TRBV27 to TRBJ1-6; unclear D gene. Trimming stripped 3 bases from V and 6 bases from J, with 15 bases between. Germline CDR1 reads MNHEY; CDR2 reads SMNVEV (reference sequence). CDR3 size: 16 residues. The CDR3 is CASSFSLRATNSPLHF. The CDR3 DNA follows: TGTGCCAGCAGTTTCTCCCTCCGGGCCACTAATTCACCCCTCCACTTT.

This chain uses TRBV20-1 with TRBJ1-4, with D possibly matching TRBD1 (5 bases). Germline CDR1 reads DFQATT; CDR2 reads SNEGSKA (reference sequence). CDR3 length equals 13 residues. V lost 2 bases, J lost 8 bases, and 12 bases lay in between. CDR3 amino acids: CSARWGGGEKLFF. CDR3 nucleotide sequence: TGCAGTGCTAGATGGGGGGGTGGGGAAAAACTGTTTTTT.

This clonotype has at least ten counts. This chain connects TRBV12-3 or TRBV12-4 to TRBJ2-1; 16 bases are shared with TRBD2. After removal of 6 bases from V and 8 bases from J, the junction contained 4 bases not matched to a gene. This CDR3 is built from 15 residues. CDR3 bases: TGTGCCAGCAGGGGGACTAGCGGGGGGGACGATGAGCAGTTCTTC. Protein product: CASRGTSGGDDEQFF.

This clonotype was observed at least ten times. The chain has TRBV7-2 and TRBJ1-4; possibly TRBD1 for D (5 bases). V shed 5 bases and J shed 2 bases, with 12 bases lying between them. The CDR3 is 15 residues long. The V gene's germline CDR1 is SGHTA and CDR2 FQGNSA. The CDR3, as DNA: TGTGCCAGCAGCAACCAGGGTCGGACTAATGAAAAACTGTTTTTT. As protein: CASSNQGRTNEKLFF.

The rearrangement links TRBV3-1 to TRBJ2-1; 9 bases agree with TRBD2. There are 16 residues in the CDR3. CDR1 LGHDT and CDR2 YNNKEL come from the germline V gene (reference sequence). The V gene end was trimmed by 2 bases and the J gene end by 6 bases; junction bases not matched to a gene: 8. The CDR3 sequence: CASSQNGAGGVNEQFF. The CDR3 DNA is TGTGCCAGCAGCCAAAATGGGGCGGGAGGGGTCAATGAGCAGTTCTTC.

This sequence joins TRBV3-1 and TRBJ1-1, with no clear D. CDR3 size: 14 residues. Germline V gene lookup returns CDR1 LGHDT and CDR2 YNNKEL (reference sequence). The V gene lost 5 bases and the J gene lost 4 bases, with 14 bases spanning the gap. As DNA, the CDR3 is TGTGCCAGCAGCGCCCCCGGTGGCCTCACTGAAGCTTTCTTT. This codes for CASSAPGGLTEAFF.

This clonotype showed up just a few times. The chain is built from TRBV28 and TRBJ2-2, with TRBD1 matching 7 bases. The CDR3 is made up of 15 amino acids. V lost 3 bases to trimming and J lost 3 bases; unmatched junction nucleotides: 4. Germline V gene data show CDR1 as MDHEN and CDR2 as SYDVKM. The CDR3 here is CASSFSQGDTGELFF. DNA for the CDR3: TGTGCCAGCAGTTTTAGTCAGGGGGACACCGGGGAGCTGTTTTTT.

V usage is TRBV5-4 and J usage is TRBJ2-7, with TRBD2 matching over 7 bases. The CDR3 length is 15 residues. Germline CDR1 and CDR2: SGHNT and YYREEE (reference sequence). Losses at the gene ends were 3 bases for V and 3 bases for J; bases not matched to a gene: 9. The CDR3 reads CASSWEGLAGYEQYF. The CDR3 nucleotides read TGTGCCAGCAGCTGGGAGGGGTTAGCGGGCTACGAGCAGTACTTC.

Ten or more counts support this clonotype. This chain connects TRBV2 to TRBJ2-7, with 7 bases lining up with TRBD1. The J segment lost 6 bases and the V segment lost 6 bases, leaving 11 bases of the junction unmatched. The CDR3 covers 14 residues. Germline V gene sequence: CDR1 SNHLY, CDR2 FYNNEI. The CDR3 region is CASSLQGRLSEQYF. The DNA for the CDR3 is TGTGCCAGCAGCCTACAGGGGAGATTGAGCGAGCAGTACTTC.

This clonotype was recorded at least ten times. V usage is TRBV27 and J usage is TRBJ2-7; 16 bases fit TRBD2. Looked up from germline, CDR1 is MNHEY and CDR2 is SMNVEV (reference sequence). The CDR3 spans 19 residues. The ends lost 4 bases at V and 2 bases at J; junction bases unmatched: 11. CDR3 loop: CASSSAGTSGRARPYEQYF. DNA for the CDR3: TGTGCCAGCAGTTCAGCAGGGACTAGCGGGAGGGCCCGACCCTACGAGCAGTACTTC.

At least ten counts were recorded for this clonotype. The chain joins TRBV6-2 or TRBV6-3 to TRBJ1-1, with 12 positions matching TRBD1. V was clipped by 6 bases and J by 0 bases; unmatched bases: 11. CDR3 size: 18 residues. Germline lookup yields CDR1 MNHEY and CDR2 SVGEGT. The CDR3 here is CASSLSGTGGGLNTEAFF. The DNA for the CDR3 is TGTGCCAGCAGCTTAAGCGGGACAGGGGGCGGATTGAACACTGAAGCTTTCTTT.

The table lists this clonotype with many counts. Written as DNA, the CDR3 is TGTGCCAGCAGTGAAGGTCGAGCTGGGCATGAGCAGTTCTTC. It codes for CASSEGRAGHEQFF. J is TRBJ2-1 and V is TRBV2; D not resolved. Germline-derived CDR1 and CDR2 are SNHLY and FYNNEI. The CDR3 is 14 amino acids. The germline V and J ends were trimmed by 1 base and 8 bases, with 12 bases remaining between them.

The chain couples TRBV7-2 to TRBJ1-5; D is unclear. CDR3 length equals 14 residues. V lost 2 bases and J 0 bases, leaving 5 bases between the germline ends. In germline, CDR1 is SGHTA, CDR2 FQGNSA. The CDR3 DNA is TGTGCCAGCAGCTTACAGTTTAGCAATCAGCCCCAGCATTTT. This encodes CASSLQFSNQPQHF.

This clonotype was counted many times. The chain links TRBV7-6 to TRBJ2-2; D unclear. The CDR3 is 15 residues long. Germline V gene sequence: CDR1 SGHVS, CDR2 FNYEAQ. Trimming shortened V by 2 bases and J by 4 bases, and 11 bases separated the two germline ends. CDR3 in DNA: TGTGCCAGCAGCTTAACAGCTACTTCCACCGGGGAGCTGTTTTTT. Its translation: CASSLTATSTGELFF.